The entry that follows covers one T cell receptor beta chain sequence. Its antigen is as yet unknown. The data derive from a study of cytomegalovirus exposure and HLA in healthy donors. Across the study: From HLA-typed donors, an early data release held about 85 million unique TCRs.

PCR amplification relied on 60 Vbeta primers (plus 13 Jbeta primers). Only in-frame clones appear in the TCRdb table, and some are missing; sequencing was by immunoSEQ multiplex PCR. Here the sample spans tens of thousands of clones, roughly 73% being singletons. Germline V CDR1 and CDR2: SGHRS, YFSETQ. The CDR3 runs 14 residues. Deletions cut 2 bases from V and 7 bases from J, with 10 bases between. Study observations and caveats: Reportedly, HLA-A and HLA-B alleles of most subjects were accurately predicted from TCR beta.

Source material: PBMCs. The receptor's source is a woman aged 35 to 49 in good health and CMV-seropositive. The chain couples TRBV5-1 to TRBJ1-6; D not resolved. This CDR3 reads CASSLGRENSPLHF. The CDR3 nucleotides read TGCGCCAGCAGCTTAGGACGGGAAAATTCACCCCTCCACTTT.